The T cell receptor (beta chain) described here comes from a study of blood T cell repertoires in COVID-19 (dated by TCRdb to 2019 to 2021). For the wider study: Samples from collaborators originated in the United States, Italy and Spain and spanned both the acute and convalescent phases of COVID-19. The material from the prospective study consisted of cDNA or gDNA derived from T cells, B-cell-depleted T cells, or PBMCs. Subjects who had been exposed to COVID-19, were actively infected with it, or had recovered from it provided the deeply sampled blood TCRbeta repertoires that made up the dataset. A freely available public database, intended as a resource for researchers studying the immune response to SARS-CoV-2, is where the repertoires were released. Samples came from the ongoing ImmuneRACE study (first 160 participants) plus 1,254 subjects from 6 global collaborators. The sample metadata nearly always contained a de-identified subject ID, COVID-19 status, age in years and sex. Where available, HLA class I and class II types were taken from metadata supplied by the sample provider and were not determined by assay-based typing.

Broader findings and caveats from the paper: The quantity of clinical and demographic metadata differed by source and by participant and was supplied without curation.

Each collaborating institution followed its own protocols to collect whole blood in K2EDTA tubes. For TCRbeta analysis, collaborators shipped samples in one of three forms: frozen whole blood, isolated PBMCs, or DNA extracted from either of those sample types. V lost 5 bases and J lost 3 bases; the stretch between them is 14 bases long. Sequences SGHNT (CDR1) and YYREEE (CDR2) are obtained from the germline V gene (reference sequence). Reading from cysteine to phenylalanine, the CDR3 counts 14 amino acids. Only the CDR3 portion is preserved as DNA: 42 bases, with reading frame beginning at the first base. TCRbeta CDR3 regions were amplified from genomic DNA using the immunoSEQ Assay, a bias-controlled multiplex PCR. The authors' pipeline ran thus. The number of nucleated cells in each sample was estimated from the amplification of reference gene primers within the assay. Sequence reads were collapsed and filtered to measure the absolute abundance of every unique TCRbeta CDR3 rearrangement. For each sample, productive Simpson clonality was calculated as the square root of Simpson's diversity index across productive rearrangements. Held by TCRdb, this immuneACCESS table contains in-frame sequences only and omits some clones. Under half of the omission traces to an unresolved V gene where checked; the cause of the rest is unknown. V and J calls and clone size are copied from that table; D and trimming were computed from the DNA. This sample has 50,000 to 75,000 clones in its table, and about 91% of those were observed once. Roughly 4.2% of the sample is in the top ten clones.

A word on this clone: Its antigen specificity is not known. No clone much larger than this one lies a single base away; base qualities are absent.

The rearranged segments are TRBV5-4 and TRBJ1-2, and the D gene may be TRBD1, 6 bases matching. The receptor's source is a man aged 45-60 years with active COVID-19. Sequencing was performed on peripheral blood. The CDR3 has the sequence CASRMTGRYYGYTF. The sequenced DNA: TGTGCCAGCAGAATGACAGGAAGATACTATGGCTACACCTTC.